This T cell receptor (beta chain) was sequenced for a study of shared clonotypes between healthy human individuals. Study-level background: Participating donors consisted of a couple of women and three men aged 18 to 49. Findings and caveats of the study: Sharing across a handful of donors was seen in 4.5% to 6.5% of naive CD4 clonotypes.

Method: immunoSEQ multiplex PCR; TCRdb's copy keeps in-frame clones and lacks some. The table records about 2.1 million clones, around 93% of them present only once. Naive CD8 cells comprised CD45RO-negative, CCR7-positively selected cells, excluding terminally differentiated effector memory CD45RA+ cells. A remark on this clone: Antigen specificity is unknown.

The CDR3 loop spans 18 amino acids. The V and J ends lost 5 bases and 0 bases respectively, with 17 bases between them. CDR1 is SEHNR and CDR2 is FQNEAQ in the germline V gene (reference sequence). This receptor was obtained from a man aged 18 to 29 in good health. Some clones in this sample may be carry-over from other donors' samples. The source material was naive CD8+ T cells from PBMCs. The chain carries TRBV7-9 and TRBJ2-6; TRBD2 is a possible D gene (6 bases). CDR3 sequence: CASSPRDPGGSGANVLTF. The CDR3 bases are TGTGCCAGCAGCCCGCGGGATCCTGGGGGCTCTGGGGCCAACGTCCTGACTTTC.